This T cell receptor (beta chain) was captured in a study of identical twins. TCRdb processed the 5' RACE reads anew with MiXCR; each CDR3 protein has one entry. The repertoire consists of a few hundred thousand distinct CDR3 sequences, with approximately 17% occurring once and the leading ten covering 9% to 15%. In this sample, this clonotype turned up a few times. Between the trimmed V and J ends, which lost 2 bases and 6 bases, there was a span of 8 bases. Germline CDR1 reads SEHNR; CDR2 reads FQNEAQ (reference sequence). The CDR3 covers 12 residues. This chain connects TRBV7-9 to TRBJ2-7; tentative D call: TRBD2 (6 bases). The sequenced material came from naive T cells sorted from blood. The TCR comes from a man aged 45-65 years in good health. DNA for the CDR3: TGTGCCAGCAGCTTAAGGGACTTCGAGCAGTACTTC. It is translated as CASSLRDFEQYF.